Listed here is a single T cell receptor (beta chain). TCRdb ran MiXCR on the RT-PCR reads and lists one entry per CDR3 protein. Seen here are fewer than 800,000 distinct CDR3 sequences, more than 13% observed once, and the top ten hold 3.6%. The sequenced sample consisted of memory CD4+ T cells from blood. The origin of this receptor is a female donor in good health, serving as a healthy control.

The CDR3 coding sequence is TGTGCCAGCCGCCATAGGTCCTACGAGCAGTACTTC. Its translation is CASRHRSYEQYF. V usage is TRBV6-5 and J usage is TRBJ2-7; D remains unclear. Looked up from germline, CDR1 is MNHEY and CDR2 is SVGAGI. CDR3 size: 12 residues. Deletions cut 8 bases from V and 1 base from J, with 9 bases between.